These T cell receptor beta chains were read from a single sample in a study of T cell changes during pregnancy in multiple sclerosis. This table comes from immunoSEQ multiplex PCR, and its TCRdb copy is limited to in-frame clones, with some not included. The sample lists some 93,000 clones; about 92% were seen once. The sample here was peripheral blood, taken after pregnancy. Source of these receptors: a female donor with multiple sclerosis, enrolled in a pregnancy study. The CDR3 runs from the conserved cysteine through the conserved F or W. A D gene is named only where the DNA matches it firmly. Size values are once, few and many counts, or a class for expanded clones, and some rows have none.

j_call clone_size v_call d_call cdr3_nt cdr3_aa
TRBJ2-3 many TRBV6-4 TRBD2 TGTGCCAGCAGCTTAGCGGGAGGTAGCACAGATACGCAGTATTTT CASSLAGGSTDTQYF
TRBJ2-7 . TRBV19 . TGTGCCAGTAGTAACACAGGCTACGAGCAGTACTTC CASSNTGYEQYF
TRBJ1-2 once TRBV27 . TGTGCCAGCAGTACGGGCAGGGGCGCAGACTATGGCTACACCTTC CASSTGRGADYGYTF
TRBJ1-3 . TRBV6-6 . TGTGCCACCCGTGAGCGGGGAATTGGAAACACCATATATTTT CATRERGIGNTIYF
TRBJ1-4 . TRBV5-1 TRBD1 TGCGCCAGCAGCTTGGTCGGACAGGGAGATAAGGGAAAACTGTTTTTT CASSLVGQGDKGKLFF
TRBJ1-1 . TRBV7-3 . TGTGCCAGCAGCTTAATGGGTCAGGGGAGCACTGAAGCTTTCTTT CASSLMGQGSTEAFF
TRBJ2-1 . TRBV14 TRBD2 TGTGCCAGCAGCCAAGCGACTAGCGGCAAATACAATGAGCAGTTCTTC CASSQATSGKYNEQFF
TRBJ2-2 . TRBV10-1 . TGCGCCAGCAGTGATAATCGGGGAGGTTGGACCGGGGAGCTGTTTTTT CASSDNRGGWTGELFF
TRBJ2-7 . TRBV9 . TGTGCCAGCAGCGTATCTCAGGGCCACGAGCAGTACTTC CASSVSQGHEQYF
TRBJ1-5 . TRBV15 . TGTGCCACCAGCAGAGCGGTTTACAGGTACAATCAGCCCCAGCATTTT CATSRAVYRYNQPQHF
TRBJ2-4 . TRBV7-9 TRBD1 TGTGCCAGCAGCTCAACAGGGGCGGCCAAAAACATTCAGTACTTC CASSSTGAAKNIQYF
TRBJ2-7 . TRBV7-9 TRBD1 TGTGCCAGCAGCTTAGCACCAGGGGGCATCGGCGAGCAGTACTTC CASSLAPGGIGEQYF
TRBJ2-1 . TRBV19 TRBD2 TGTGCCAGTAGAAATAGCGGGGGGCCAGGTGGTGAGCAGTTCTTC CASRNSGGPGGEQFF